These 16 T cell receptor beta chains were all obtained from the same sample, sequenced in a study of beta chain features in type 1 diabetes. All of the isolated RNA was reverse transcribed, so expressed TCRB transcripts were sequenced. Profiled with immunoSEQ multiplex PCR; TCRdb holds only in-frame clones, not every one. The sample shows 350,000 to 400,000 clones, approximately 15% of them seen only once. Specimen: naive CD4+ T cells from blood. These receptors all come from a woman in her late teens or twenties in good health.

This clone was observed a few times. The identical CDR3 is also encoded by other nucleotide sequences in the sample. The chain is built from TRBV5-1 and TRBJ2-5; no definite D call. From germline, CDR1 is SGHRS and CDR2 YFSETQ. This CDR3 region has 11 residues. Trimming cost V 4 bases and J 5 bases, with 6 bases left between them. The DNA of the CDR3 is TGCGCCAGCAGCCTTCGGGAGACCCAGTACTTC. Protein product: CASSLRETQYF.

The chain links TRBV7-2 to TRBJ2-7; D might be TRBD1 (5 bases). V lost 5 bases and J lost 3, with 8 bases in between. This CDR3 has 12 amino acids. Germline-derived CDR1 and CDR2 are SGHTA and FQGNSA. The CDR3: CASSATVYEQYF. In DNA, the CDR3 is TGTGCCAGCAGCGCGACAGTCTACGAGCAGTACTTC. Full variable domain (outside the CDR3, taken from reference TRBV7-2 and TRBJ2-7): GAGVSQSPSNKVTEKGKDVELRCDPISGHTALYWYRQSLGQGLEFLIYFQGNSAPDKSGLPSDRFSAERTGGSVSTLTIQRTQQEDSAVYLCASSATVYEQYFGPGTRLTVT.

V gene TRBV25-1 combines with J gene TRBJ2-7; D may be TRBD1 (6 bases). Looked up from germline, CDR1 is MGHDK and CDR2 is SYGVNS. This CDR3 contains 15 residues. The V and J ends lost 1 base and 6 bases respectively, with 16 bases between them. CDR3 sequence reads: CASSEFGTIGGEQYF. CDR3 nucleotide sequence: TGTGCCAGCAGTGAATTTGGGACAATTGGCGGCGAGCAGTACTTC.

As DNA, the CDR3 is TGCAGCGTCTCGGGAGGAGCCTTGACCCTCTACGAGCAGTACTTC. This encodes CSVSGGALTLYEQYF. V gene TRBV29-1 combines with J gene TRBJ2-7; TRBD2 matches 7 bases. This CDR3 is 15 amino acids long. Germline CDR1 is SQVTM and CDR2 is ANQGSEA. The V segment lost 6 bases and the J segment 3 bases; nucleotides outside the gene matches: 14.

The chain recombines TRBV7-7 with TRBJ1-5; 8 positions match TRBD1. Germline CDR1 is SSHAT and CDR2 is FNYEAQ (reference sequence). The CDR3 loop spans 17 amino acids. V shed 5 bases, J shed 5 bases, and the junction held 14 bases outside the gene matches. CDR3 protein: CASSLVGQGALDQPQHF. CDR3 bases: TGTGCCAGCAGCCTCGTCGGGCAGGGGGCATTGGATCAGCCCCAGCATTTT.

The V call is TRBV7-2, the J call TRBJ2-7; a weak D match, TRBD1 (5 bases). Per the germline V gene, CDR1 is SGHTA and CDR2 is FQGNSA. V was trimmed by 5 bases and J by 4 bases, leaving 15 bases between them. The CDR3 sequence is 14 residues long. The CDR3 DNA sequence: TGTGCCAGCAGCCCAGGGCTAGGTCTTTACGAGCAGTACTTC. This translates into CASSPGLGLYEQYF.

The CDR3 reads CASMIAPAADTQYF. CDR3 bases: TGTGCCAGTATGATAGCGCCGGCGGCAGATACGCAGTATTTT. The chain recombines TRBV19 with TRBJ2-3; D is perhaps TRBD2 (5 bases). The CDR3 sequence is 14 residues long. Germline V lookup: CDR1 LNHDA, CDR2 SQIVND (reference sequence). The ends were cut back, 7 bases at V and 4 bases at J, with 15 bases in the middle.

The V gene is TRBV30, the J gene TRBJ2-7, with 10 positions matching TRBD2. The V and J ends lost 3 bases and 3 bases, in that order; junction bases with no gene match: 5. Germline V gene lookup returns CDR1 GTSNPN and CDR2 SVGIG (reference sequence). CDR3 length equals 14 residues. The CDR3 reads CAWRGGLAVYEQYF. In DNA form, the CDR3 reads TGTGCCTGGAGAGGAGGACTAGCGGTCTACGAGCAGTACTTC.

This clone was counted between two and nine times. V is TRBV30 and J is TRBJ2-7; D remains unclear. This CDR3 has 11 amino acids. From germline, CDR1 is GTSNPN and CDR2 SVGIG (reference sequence). Trimming took off 2 bases at V and 2 bases at J, with 4 bases between the two ends. This chain's CDR3 is CAWSPTYEQYF. The CDR3 DNA is TGTGCCTGGAGTCCTACCTACGAGCAGTACTTC.

V and J are TRBV19 and TRBJ1-5; no definite D call. This CDR3 region has 13 residues. V was clipped by 9 bases and J by 0 bases, with 9 bases between them. The germline V gene has CDR1 LNHDA and CDR2 SQIVND (reference sequence). The DNA for the CDR3 is TGTGCCAGCGGCGGGGATAGCAATCAGCCCCAGCATTTT. Translating it yields CASGGDSNQPQHF.

The gene calls are TRBV6-5 and TRBJ2-1, with TRBD1 matching 7 bases. CDR1 and CDR2 (germline): MNHEY, SVGAGI. The CDR3 extends over 13 amino acids. J lost 6 bases, V lost 6 bases, and 5 bases had no gene match. CDR3 loop: CASRKTGTNEQFF. The CDR3 DNA follows: TGTGCCAGCAGGAAGACAGGGACCAATGAGCAGTTCTTC.

This chain links TRBV7-2 with TRBJ2-5; the match to TRBD1 covers 9 bases. J was trimmed by 5 bases and V by 6 bases; bases with no gene match: 7. The CDR3 spans 14 residues. The germline CDR1 and CDR2 sequences are SGHTA and FQGNSA. The CDR3, as DNA: TGTGCCAGCAGAACGGGACAGGGTTTGGAGACCCAGTACTTC. Translation: CASRTGQGLETQYF.

This clone was counted a few times. The chain recombines TRBV7-2 with TRBJ2-1; 11 nucleotides match TRBD2. The junction had 8 bases not matched to a gene; V was cut back by 6 bases and J by 4 bases. CDR1 SGHTA and CDR2 FQGNSA come from the germline V gene. The CDR3 contains 16 residues. Written as DNA, the CDR3 is TGTGCCAGCAGGCCTCCGGGACTAGCGGTTTACAATGAGCAGTTCTTC. Translated, it gives CASRPPGLAVYNEQFF.

This clone was seen a handful of times. One end of the junction is discordant with germline, which a read error may explain. The chain joins TRBV30 to TRBJ2-1; a possible D gene is TRBD2 (5 bases). The CDR3 consists of 15 residues. Germline V lookup: CDR1 GTSNPN, CDR2 SVGIG (reference sequence). The CDR3 protein is CAGSRRQVPHNEQFF. The CDR3, as DNA: TGTGCCGGGAGTAGGCGGCAAGTCCCCCACAATGAGCAGTTCTTC.

The rearrangement joins TRBV5-4 to TRBJ2-2, with TRBD2 identical over 9 bases. The germline V gene encodes CDR1 SGHNT and CDR2 YYREEE (reference sequence). Trimming cost V 0 bases and J 4 bases; bases outside gene matches: 4. CDR3 size: 16 residues. In DNA form, the CDR3 reads TGTGCCAGCAGCTTGGGCGGGAGGGCCCCCACCGGGGAGCTGTTTTTT. It codes for CASSLGGRAPTGELFF. Using reference TRBV5-4 and TRBJ2-2 for the parts outside the CDR3, the full variable domain is ETGVTQSPTHLIKTRGQQVTLRCSSQSGHNTVSWYQQALGQGPQFIFQYYREEENGRGNFPPRFSGLQFPNYSSELNVNALELDDSALYLCASSLGGRAPTGELFFGEGSRLTVL.

This clone was seen more than once but under ten times. The genes are TRBV28 and TRBJ2-1; weak D call: TRBD2 (6 bases). This CDR3 spans 14 amino acids. V was pared by 2 bases and J by 11 bases, with 16 bases between. CDR1 is MDHEN and CDR2 is SYDVKM in the germline V gene. CDR3 protein: CASSLAGLRFKQFF. CDR3 DNA sequence: TGTGCCAGCAGTTTAGCGGGGCTAAGGTTTAAGCAGTTCTTC.